This is a list of T cell receptor beta chains from one sample in a study of STAT5B mutations in CD4+ large granular lymphocyte leukemia. Libraries were prepared by immunoSEQ multiplex PCR; TCRdb keeps only in-frame clonotypes and omits some of them. The repertoire consists of 25,000 to 30,000 clones, with 65% to 85% occurring once and the leading ten covering around 0.98%. Input material: CD4+ T cells from blood buffy coats. These receptors came from a human donor in good health. The CDR3 runs from the conserved cysteine through the conserved F or W. The D gene is left open where the match is weak. Clone size is shown for a subset of rows, as once, few, many or a class of expanded clone.

TRBJ2-2	-	-	TRBV4-1	12	CASSGHTGELFF	TGCGCCAGCAGCGGCCACACCGGGGAGCTGTTTTTT
TRBJ1-2	TRBD1	-	TRBV6-1	16	CASSDLGTGDHYGYTF	TGTGCCAGCAGTGATCTAGGGACAGGGGATCACTATGGCTACACCTTC
TRBJ2-3	-	-	TRBV5-5	17	CASSLAGDGASTDTQYF	TGTGCCAGCAGCTTGGCCGGGGACGGCGCTAGCACAGATACGCAGTATTTT
TRBJ2-1	TRBD2	-	TRBV9	15	CASSVGGGVYNEQFF	TGTGCCAGCAGCGTAGGCGGGGGGGTTTACAATGAGCAGTTCTTC
TRBJ2-3	-	-	TRBV29-1	9	CSVGDTQYF	TGCAGCGTCGGGGATACGCAGTATTTT
TRBJ2-1	-	-	TRBV11-2	14	CASSLTGALNEQFF	TGTGCCAGCAGCTTGACCGGGGCCCTCAATGAGCAGTTCTTC
TRBJ2-3	-	-	TRBV28	12	CASNESTDTQYF	TGTGCCAGCAACGAAAGCACAGATACGCAGTATTTT
TRBJ2-7	-	-	TRBV21-1	16	CASSKVPTRADYEQYF	TGTGCCAGCAGCAAAGTCCCCACTCGCGCCGACTACGAGCAGTACTTC
TRBJ2-2	-	few	TRBV5-5	13	CASSLEYTGELFF	TGTGCCAGCAGCTTGGAATACACCGGGGAGCTGTTTTTT
TRBJ2-7	-	few	TRBV2	11	CASRDDIRQYF	TGTGCCAGCAGGGATGACATTCGACAGTACTTC
TRBJ1-2	TRBD1	-	TRBV7-2	14	CASSRQGGFYGYTF	TGTGCCAGCAGCCGACAGGGGGGTTTCTATGGCTACACCTTC
TRBJ2-1	TRBD2	-	TRBV11-3	15	CASSLLSGGPHEQFF	TGTGCCAGCAGCTTATTAAGCGGGGGTCCACATGAGCAGTTCTTC
TRBJ2-7	-	once	TRBV4-1	16	CASSLPGPGEGYEQYF	TGCGCCAGCAGCCTCCCGGGACCCGGGGAAGGGTACGAGCAGTACTTC
TRBJ2-7	-	-	TRBV27	16	CASSPWGLGGGYEQYF	TGTGCCAGCAGTCCCTGGGGACTGGGGGGCGGCTACGAGCAGTACTTC
TRBJ1-2	-	-	TRBV10-2	13	CASSETANYGYTF	TGCGCCAGCAGTGAGACAGCTAACTATGGCTACACCTTC
TRBJ2-5	-	-	TRBV10-3	15	CAISESKLAGETQYF	TGTGCCATCAGTGAGTCGAAACTAGCAGGAGAGACCCAGTACTTC
TRBJ1-5	-	few	TRBV30	13	CAWASDSNQPQHF	TGTGCCTGGGCTTCGGATAGCAATCAGCCCCAGCATTTT
TRBJ2-7	TRBD1	-	TRBV5-1	17	CASSPSITGGSSYEQYF	TGCGCCAGCAGCCCCTCCATTACAGGGGGCAGCTCCTACGAGCAGTACTTC
TRBJ2-2	TRBD1	-	TRBV7-2	15	CASSPTGLNTGELFF	TGTGCCAGCAGCCCGACAGGGTTGAACACCGGGGAGCTGTTTTTT